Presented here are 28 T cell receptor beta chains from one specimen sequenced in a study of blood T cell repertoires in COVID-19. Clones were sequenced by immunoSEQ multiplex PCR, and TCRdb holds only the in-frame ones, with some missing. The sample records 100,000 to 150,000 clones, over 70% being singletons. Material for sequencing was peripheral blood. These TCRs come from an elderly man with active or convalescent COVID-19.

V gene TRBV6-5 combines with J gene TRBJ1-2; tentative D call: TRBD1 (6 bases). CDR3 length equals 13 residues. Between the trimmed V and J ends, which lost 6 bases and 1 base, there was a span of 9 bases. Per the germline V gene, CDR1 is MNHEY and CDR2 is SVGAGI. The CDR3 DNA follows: TGTGCCAGCAGCCGGGACATTAACTATGGCTACACCTTC. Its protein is CASSRDINYGYTF.

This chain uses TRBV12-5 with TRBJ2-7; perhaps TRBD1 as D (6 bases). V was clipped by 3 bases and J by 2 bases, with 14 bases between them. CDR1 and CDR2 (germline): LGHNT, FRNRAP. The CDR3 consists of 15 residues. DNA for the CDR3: TGTGCTAGTGGTTTTACCTCGGGACACGCCTACGAGCAGTACTTC. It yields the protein CASGFTSGHAYEQYF.

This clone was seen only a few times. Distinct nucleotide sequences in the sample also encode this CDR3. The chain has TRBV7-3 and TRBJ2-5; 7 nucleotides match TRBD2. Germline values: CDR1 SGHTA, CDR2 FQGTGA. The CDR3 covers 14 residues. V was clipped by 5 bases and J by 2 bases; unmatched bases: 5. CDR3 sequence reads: CASSPTGLQETQYF. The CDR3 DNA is TGTGCCAGCAGCCCCACGGGACTACAAGAGACCCAGTACTTC.

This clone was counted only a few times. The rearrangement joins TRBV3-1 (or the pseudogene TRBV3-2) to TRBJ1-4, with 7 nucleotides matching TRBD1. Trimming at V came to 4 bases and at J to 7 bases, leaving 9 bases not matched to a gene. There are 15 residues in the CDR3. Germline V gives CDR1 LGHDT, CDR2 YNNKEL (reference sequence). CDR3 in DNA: TGTGCCAGCAGCCCACTAGAGACAGGGAGTGAAAAACTGTTTTTT. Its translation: CASSPLETGSEKLFF.

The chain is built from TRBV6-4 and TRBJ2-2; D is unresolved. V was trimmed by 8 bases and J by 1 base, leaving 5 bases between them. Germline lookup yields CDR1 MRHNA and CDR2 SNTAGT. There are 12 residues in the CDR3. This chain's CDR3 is CASRRNTGELFF. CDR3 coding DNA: TGTGCCAGCCGCAGGAACACCGGGGAGCTGTTTTTT.

The CDR3 here is CASSTTGTAYEQYF. Written as DNA, the CDR3 is TGTGCCAGCAGCACCACCGGGACAGCGTACGAGCAGTACTTC. The V gene is TRBV11-2, the J gene TRBJ2-7; 7 nucleotides agree with TRBD1. The CDR3 runs 14 residues. V shed 5 bases and J 4 bases; nucleotides not matched to a gene: 8. From germline, CDR1 is SGHAT and CDR2 FQNNGV.

The CDR3 DNA reads as TGTGCCAGTACCATAATGGGGGCGGCAGGTCAGCCCCAGCATTTT. This encodes CASTIMGAAGQPQHF. The rearrangement links TRBV19 to TRBJ1-5; D is perhaps TRBD1 (6 bases). Looked up from germline, CDR1 is LNHDA and CDR2 is SQIVND (reference sequence). This CDR3 has 15 residues. The V end was cut by 7 bases, the J end by 6 bases, with 19 bases between. The variable domain in full, with the rest retrieved from reference TRBV19 and TRBJ1-5, is DGGITQSPKYLFRKEGQNVTLSCEQNLNHDAMYWYRQDPGQGLRLIYYSQIVNDFQKGDIAEGYSVSREKKESFPLTVTSAQKNPTAFYLCASTIMGAAGQPQHFGDGTRLSIL.

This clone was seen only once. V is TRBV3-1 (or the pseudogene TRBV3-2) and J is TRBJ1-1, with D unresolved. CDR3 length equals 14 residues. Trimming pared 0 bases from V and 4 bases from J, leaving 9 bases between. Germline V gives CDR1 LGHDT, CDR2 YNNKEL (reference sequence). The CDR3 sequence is CASSQDGAGTEAFF. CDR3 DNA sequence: TGTGCCAGCAGCCAAGATGGTGCCGGCACTGAAGCTTTCTTT.

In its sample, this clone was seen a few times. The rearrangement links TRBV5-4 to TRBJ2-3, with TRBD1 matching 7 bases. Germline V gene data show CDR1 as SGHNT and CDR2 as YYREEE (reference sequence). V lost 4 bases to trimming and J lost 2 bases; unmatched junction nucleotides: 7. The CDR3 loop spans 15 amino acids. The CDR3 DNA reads TGTGCCAGCAGCCACCGGGACAGTCTCACAGATACGCAGTATTTT. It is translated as CASSHRDSLTDTQYF.

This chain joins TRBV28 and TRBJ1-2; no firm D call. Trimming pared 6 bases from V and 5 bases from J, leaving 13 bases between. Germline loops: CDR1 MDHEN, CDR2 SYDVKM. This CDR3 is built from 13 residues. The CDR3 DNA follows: TGTGCCAGCAGCCCCGGAGTACTATATGGCTACACCTTC. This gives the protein CASSPGVLYGYTF.

For the CDR3, the DNA is TGTGCCACCAGGACACAGGCAACTAATGAAAAACTGTTTTTT. Protein: CATRTQATNEKLFF. The rearrangement links TRBV24-1 to TRBJ1-4; TRBD1 might be the D (5 bases). Germline values: CDR1 KGHDR, CDR2 SFDVKD. The CDR3 is 14 residues long. V dropped 7 bases and J dropped 0 bases, with 8 bases sitting between them.

The DNA of the CDR3 is TGTGCCAGCTCACCACCGTTAGCCGAAGAGACCCAGTACTTC. Protein: CASSPPLAEETQYF. V and J are TRBV18 and TRBJ2-5; no firm D call. CDR1 is KGHSH, CDR2 LQKENI, per germline. Trimming removed 0 bases at V and 3 bases at J, with 8 bases between. The CDR3 is 14 residues long.

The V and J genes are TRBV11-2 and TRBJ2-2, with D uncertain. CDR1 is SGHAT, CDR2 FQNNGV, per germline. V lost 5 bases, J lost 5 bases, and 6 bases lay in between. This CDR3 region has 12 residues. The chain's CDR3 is CASSVITGELFF. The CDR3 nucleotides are TGTGCCAGCAGCGTAATTACCGGGGAGCTGTTTTTT.

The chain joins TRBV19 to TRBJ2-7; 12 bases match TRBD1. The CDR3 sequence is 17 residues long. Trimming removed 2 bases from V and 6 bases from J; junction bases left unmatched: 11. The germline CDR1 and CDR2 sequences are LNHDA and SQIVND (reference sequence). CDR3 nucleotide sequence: TGTGCCAGTAGTATAATTTTTACGGGACAGGGGGCGTTCGAGCAGTACTTC. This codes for CASSIIFTGQGAFEQYF.

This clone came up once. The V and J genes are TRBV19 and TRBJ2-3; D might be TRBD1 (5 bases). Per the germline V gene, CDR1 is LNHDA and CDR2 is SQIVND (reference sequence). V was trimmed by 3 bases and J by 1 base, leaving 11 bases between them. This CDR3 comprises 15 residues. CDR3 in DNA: TGTGCCAGTAGTATCCAGGGTTGGGGCACAGATACGCAGTATTTT. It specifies CASSIQGWGTDTQYF.

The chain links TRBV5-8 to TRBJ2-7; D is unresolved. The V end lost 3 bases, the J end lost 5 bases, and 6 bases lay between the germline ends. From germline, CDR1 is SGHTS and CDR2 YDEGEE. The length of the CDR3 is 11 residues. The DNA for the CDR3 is TGTGCCAGCAGCTACTTCAACGAGCAGTACTTC. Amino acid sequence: CASSYFNEQYF.

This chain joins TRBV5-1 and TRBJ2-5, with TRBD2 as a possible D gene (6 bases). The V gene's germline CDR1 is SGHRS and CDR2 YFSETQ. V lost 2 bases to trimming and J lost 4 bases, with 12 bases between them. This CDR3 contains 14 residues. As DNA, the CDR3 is TGCGCCAGCAGCTTAACTAGCTCTAGAGAGACCCAGTACTTC. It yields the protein CASSLTSSRETQYF.

CDR3 region: CASKDRSYEQYF. The CDR3 DNA reads as TGTGCCAGCAAGGACAGATCCTACGAGCAGTACTTC. The chain is built from TRBV6-6 and TRBJ2-7, with a possible D match to TRBD1 (6 bases). Germline assignment: CDR1 MNHNY and CDR2 SVGAGI (reference sequence). V lost 7 bases and J 1 base, leaving 8 bases between the germline ends. CDR3 size: 12 residues.

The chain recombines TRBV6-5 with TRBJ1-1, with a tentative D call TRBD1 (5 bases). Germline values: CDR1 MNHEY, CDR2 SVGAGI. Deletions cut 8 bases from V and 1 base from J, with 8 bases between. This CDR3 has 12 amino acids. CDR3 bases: TGTGCCAGCGGGGCATCGAACACTGAAGCTTTCTTT. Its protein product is CASGASNTEAFF.

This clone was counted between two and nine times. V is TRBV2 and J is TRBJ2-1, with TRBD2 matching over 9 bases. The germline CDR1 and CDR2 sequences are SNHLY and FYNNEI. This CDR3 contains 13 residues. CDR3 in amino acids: CASPSGDNNEQFF. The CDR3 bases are TGTGCTTCCCCTAGCGGGGACAACAATGAGCAGTTCTTC.

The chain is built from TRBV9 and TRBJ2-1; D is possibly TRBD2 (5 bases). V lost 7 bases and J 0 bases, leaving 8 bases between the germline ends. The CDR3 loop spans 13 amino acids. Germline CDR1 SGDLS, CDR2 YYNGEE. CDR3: CASGSDSYNEQFF. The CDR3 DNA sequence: TGTGCCAGCGGGAGCGACTCCTACAATGAGCAGTTCTTC.

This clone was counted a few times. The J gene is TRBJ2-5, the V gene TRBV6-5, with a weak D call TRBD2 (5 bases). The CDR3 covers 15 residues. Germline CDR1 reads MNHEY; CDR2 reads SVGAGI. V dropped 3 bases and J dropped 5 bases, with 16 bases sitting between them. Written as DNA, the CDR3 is TGTGCCAGCAGTTATTCCGGGGAAAATGGTGAGACCCAGTACTTC. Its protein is CASSYSGENGETQYF.

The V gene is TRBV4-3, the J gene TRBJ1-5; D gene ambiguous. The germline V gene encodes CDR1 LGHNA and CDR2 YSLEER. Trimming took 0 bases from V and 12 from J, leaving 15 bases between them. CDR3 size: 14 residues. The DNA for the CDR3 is TGCGCCAGCAGCCAAGATGTGGAGGGTCTGTTCCAGCATTTT. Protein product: CASSQDVEGLFQHF.

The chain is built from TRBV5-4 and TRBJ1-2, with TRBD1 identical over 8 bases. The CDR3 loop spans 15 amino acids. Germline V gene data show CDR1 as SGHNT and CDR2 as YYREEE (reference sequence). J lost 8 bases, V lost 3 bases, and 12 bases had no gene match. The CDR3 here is CASSSPGQELLGYTF. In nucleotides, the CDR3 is TGTGCCAGCAGCTCACCGGGACAGGAACTCCTGGGCTACACCTTC.

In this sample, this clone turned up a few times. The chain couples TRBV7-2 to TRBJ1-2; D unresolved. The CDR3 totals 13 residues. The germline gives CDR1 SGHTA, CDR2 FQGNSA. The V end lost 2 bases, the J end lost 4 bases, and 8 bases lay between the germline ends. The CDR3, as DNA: TGTGCCAGCAGCTTACGAAGCGGCTATGGCTACACCTTC. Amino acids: CASSLRSGYGYTF.

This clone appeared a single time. CDR3 region: CASSYSGVNPLHF. The DNA of the CDR3 is TGTGCCAGCAGCTATTCGGGGGTTAATCCCCTCCACTTT. The chain joins TRBV7-2 to TRBJ1-6, with a weak D call TRBD1 (5 bases). Germline V lookup: CDR1 SGHTA, CDR2 FQGNSA. Trimming took off 4 bases at V and 13 bases at J, with 14 bases between the two ends. The CDR3 totals 13 residues.

The CDR3 DNA follows: TGTGCCTGGTCGAGACAGGGGGCGACTGAAGCTTTCTTT. Protein product: CAWSRQGATEAFF. The V and J genes are TRBV30 and TRBJ1-1; 10 bases match TRBD1. Germline values: CDR1 GTSNPN, CDR2 SVGIG (reference sequence). The trim removed 5 bases at V and 5 bases at J, leaving 5 bases unmatched. The CDR3 sequence is 13 residues long.

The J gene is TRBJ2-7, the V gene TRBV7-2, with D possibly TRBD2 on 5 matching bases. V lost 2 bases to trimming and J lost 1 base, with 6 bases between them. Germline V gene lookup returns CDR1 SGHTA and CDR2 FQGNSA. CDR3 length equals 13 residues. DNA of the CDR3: TGTGCCAGCAGCTTATCGGGGTCCTACGAGCAGTACTTC. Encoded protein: CASSLSGSYEQYF.